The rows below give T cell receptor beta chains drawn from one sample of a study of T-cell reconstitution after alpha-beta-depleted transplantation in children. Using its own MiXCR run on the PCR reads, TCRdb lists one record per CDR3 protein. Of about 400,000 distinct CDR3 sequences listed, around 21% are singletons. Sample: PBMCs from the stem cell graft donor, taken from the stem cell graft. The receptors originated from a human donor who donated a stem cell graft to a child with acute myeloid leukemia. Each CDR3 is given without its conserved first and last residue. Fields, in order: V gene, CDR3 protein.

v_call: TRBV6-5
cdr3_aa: ASSYYGPYSYNEQF

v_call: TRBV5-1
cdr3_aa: ASSLQTPNTGELF

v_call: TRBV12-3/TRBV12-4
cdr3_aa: ASRQGQSGEKLF

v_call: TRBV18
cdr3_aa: ASPGQGAREQY

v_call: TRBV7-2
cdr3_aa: ASSSGLAGPTDTQY

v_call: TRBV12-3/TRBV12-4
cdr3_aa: ASSFLTSGRVEQF

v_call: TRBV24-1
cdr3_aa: ATSMGGTGELF

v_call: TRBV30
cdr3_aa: AWSLSDEQY

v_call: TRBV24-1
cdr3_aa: ATSDRRTPTYNEQF

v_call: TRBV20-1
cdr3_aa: SALNSPYNEQF

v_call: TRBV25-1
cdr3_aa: ASSDLKQESYGYT

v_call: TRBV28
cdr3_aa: ASSFWGRGADTQY

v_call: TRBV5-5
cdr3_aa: ASSGEGQETQY

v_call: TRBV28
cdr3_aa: ASSSGLAGSTLDNEQF

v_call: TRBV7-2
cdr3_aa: ASSLVGRGQTEAF

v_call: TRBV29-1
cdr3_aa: SVPSGGVGNEQF

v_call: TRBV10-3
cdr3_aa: AISDGGGGEQF

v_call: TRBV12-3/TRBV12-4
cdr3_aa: ASSLTKLSYNEQF

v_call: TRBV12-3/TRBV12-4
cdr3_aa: ASSTGLAEHNEQF

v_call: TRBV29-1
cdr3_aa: SVDDPSPEAF

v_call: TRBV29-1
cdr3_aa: SGRDGPFSYEQY

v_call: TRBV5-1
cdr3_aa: ASSFDNNYGYT

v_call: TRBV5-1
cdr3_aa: ASSPSTGTDTQY

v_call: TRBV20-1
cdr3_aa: SAYGPYYNEQF

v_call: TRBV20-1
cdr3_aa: SARVRRNGELF

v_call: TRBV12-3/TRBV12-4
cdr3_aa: ASSPGGEQY

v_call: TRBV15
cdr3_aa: ATNRGGLAYNEQF

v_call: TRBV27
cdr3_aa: ASRDRGFGTEAF

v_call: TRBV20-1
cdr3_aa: SAETGPLQETQY

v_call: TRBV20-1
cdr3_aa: SASAFSGRVISHEQY

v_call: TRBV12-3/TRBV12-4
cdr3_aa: ASSPLQGNEQY

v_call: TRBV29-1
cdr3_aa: SVVWDRVYEQY

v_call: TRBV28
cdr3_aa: ASSFFVGRSSYNEQF

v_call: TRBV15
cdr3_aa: ATSRDLVANEQF

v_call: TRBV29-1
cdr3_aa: SVQRLAGGGSYNEQF

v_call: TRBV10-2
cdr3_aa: ASKEAPNTGELF

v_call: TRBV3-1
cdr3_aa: ASSQDFGTPIREQY

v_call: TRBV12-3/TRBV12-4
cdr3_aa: ANPFRLWAGGDWTDTQY

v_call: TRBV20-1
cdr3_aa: SARDTGGQETQY

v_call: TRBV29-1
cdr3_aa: SVIASGRNYEQY

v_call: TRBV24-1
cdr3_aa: ATSGGGLSNQPQH

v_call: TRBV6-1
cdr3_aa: ASSDTGTQNYNEQF

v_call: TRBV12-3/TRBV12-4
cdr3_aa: ASSPSEASLTDTQY

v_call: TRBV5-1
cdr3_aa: ASSPTGDKETQY

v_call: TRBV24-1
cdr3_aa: ATSDLDRGQQF

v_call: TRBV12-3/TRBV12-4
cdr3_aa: ASWSEGIRNTEAF

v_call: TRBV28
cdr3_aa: ASSLPGQPSGANVLT

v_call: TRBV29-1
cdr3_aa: SVVSSGAPNEQF

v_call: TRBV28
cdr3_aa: ASRPSGQLYEKLF

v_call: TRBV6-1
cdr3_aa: ASTRQSRFNNEQF

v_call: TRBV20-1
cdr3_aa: SARLDWSNEQF

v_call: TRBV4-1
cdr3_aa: ASSPTLSYEQY

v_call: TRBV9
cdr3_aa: ASSARPVAEAF

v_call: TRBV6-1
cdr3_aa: ASTRSGRALDTQY

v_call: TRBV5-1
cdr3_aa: ASSWDGLDGNTIY